The entry that follows covers one T cell receptor beta chain sequence. Produced via immunoSEQ multiplex PCR; TCRdb's table is partial and in-frame only. This sample has 190,000 or so clones, with about 93% found just once. This sample is part of a study of control samples from healthy donors and cancer patients. Between the trimmed V and J ends, which lost 0 bases and 0 bases, there was a span of 17 bases. The CDR3 has 18 amino acids. Germline V gene lookup returns CDR1 MNHEY and CDR2 SVGEGT. The source material was blood. The origin of this receptor is a man aged 18 to 29 in good health. The chain employs TRBV6-2 or TRBV6-3 and TRBJ2-5; weak D call: TRBD2 (5 bases). The CDR3 loop is CASSYSTSRGEYQETQYF. Here the CDR3 DNA reads TGTGCCAGCAGTTACTCGACTTCCCGTGGGGAGTACCAAGAGACCCAGTACTTC.